The clone carrying this T cell receptor beta chain was detected a few times. The V gene's germline CDR1 is LNHDA and CDR2 SQIVND (reference sequence). V lost 6 bases, J lost 4 bases, and 6 bases stayed unmatched. This CDR3 is built from 14 residues. This specimen comes from a study of blood T cell repertoires in COVID-19. Looking at the study overall: Sites in the United States, Italy and Spain provided acute and convalescent COVID-19 samples. PBMCs, B-cell-depleted T cells, or T cells provided the cDNA or gDNA that made up the material.

In the original analysis: The assay estimated nucleated cells by amplifying reference gene primers. Sequencing used immunoSEQ multiplex PCR; TCRdb keeps in-frame clones, though not all of them. V, J and clone size were drawn from that table, and D and trimming were deduced from the DNA. This sample has around 190,000 clones, with approximately 80% found just once. The sequence was collected from a human donor in a cohort sampled during active COVID-19. V gene TRBV19 combines with J gene TRBJ2-1; 7 bases align to TRBD2. Sequenced sample: peripheral blood. The CDR3 region has the DNA TGTGCCAGTAGGAGGGCTAGCGGATACAATGAGCAGTTCTTC. This gives the protein CASRRASGYNEQFF.